Sequencing of this T cell receptor (beta chain) was carried out in a study of STAT5B mutations in CD4+ large granular lymphocyte leukemia. Study-wide points: Patient CD4-sorted repertoires looked more clonal than healthy CD4+ repertoires, even without putative leukemic clones. Compared with healthy controls (2/35), patient top clones favored TRBV06 (8/27). No patients shared main leukemic clonotypes, though 20% to 25% appeared at low frequency elsewhere.

Original processing notes: Productive clonotypes were detectable down to 2.59 x 10-5 frequency. TCRdb keeps only in-frame clones here, not all; method: immunoSEQ multiplex PCR. V and J calls and clone size are copied from that table; D and trimming were computed from the DNA. There are about 45,000 clones in the sample; 86% occur only once, and around 3% lies in the top ten. CDR3 length: 13 amino acids. The trim removed 8 bases at V and 4 bases at J, leaving 6 bases unmatched. Per the germline V gene, CDR1 is MDHEN and CDR2 is SYDVKM. Note on this clone: The antigen is unknown.

The sample was CD4+ T cells from blood buffy coats. V gene TRBV28 combines with J gene TRBJ2-7; TRBD2 agrees at 9 bases. The TCR originated in a human donor in good health. Here the CDR3 DNA reads TGTGCCAGCCGTAGCGGGAGAAGGTACGAGCAGTACTTC. It codes for CASRSGRRYEQYF. The variable domain in full, with the rest retrieved from reference TRBV28 and TRBJ2-7, is DVKVTQSSRYLVKRTGEKVFLECVQDMDHENMFWYRQDPGLGLRLIYFSYDVKMKEKGDIPEGYSVSREKKERFSLILESASTNQTSMYLCASRSGRRYEQYFGPGTRLTVT.